The present entry profiles one TCR beta chain with its context. The data originate from a study of OX40 agonist ivuxolimab in advanced cancers. Only in-frame clones appear in the TCRdb table, and some are missing; sequencing was by immunoSEQ multiplex PCR. The table includes 55,000 to 80,000 clones, about 86% detected once. V lost 4 bases, J lost 5 bases, and 6 bases stayed unmatched. The germline V gene encodes CDR1 SGDLS and CDR2 YYNGEE. The length of the CDR3 is 14 residues. V usage is TRBV9 and J usage is TRBJ2-7; 10 bases align to TRBD2. The material was CD4+ or CD8+ T cells sorted from blood, obtained in a trial of the OX40 agonist ivuxolimab. This receptor was taken from an adult with an advanced solid tumor such as melanoma, head and neck, liver or kidney cancer. The CDR3 nucleotides are TGTGCCAGCAGCCCCGGGACTAGCGCCCACGAGCAGTACTTC. As protein: CASSPGTSAHEQYF. The variable domain in full, completed from reference TRBV9 and TRBJ2-7, reads DSGVTQTPKHLITATGQRVTLRCSPRSGDLSVYWYQQSLDQGLQFLIQYYNGEERAKGNILERFSAQQFPDLHSELNLSSLELGDSALYFCASSPGTSAHEQYFGPGTRLTVT.